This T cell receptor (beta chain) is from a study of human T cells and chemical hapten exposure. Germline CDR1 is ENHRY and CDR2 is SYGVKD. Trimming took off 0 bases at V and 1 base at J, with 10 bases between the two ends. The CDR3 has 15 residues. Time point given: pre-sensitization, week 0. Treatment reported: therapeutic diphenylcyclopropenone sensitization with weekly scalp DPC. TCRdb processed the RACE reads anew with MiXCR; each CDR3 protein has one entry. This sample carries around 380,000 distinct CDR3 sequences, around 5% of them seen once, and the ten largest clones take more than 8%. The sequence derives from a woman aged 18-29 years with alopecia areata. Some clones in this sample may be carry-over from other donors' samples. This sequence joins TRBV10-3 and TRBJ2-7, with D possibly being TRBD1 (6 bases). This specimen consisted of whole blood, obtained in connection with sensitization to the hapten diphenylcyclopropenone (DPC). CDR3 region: CAISESRGFSYEQYF. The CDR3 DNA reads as TGTGCCATCAGTGAGTCGAGGGGGTTTTCCTACGAGCAGTACTTC.